This T cell receptor beta chain emerged from a study of beta chain features in type 1 diabetes. Sequencing targeted expressed TCRB transcripts, as all isolated RNA had been reverse transcribed. Assay used: immunoSEQ multiplex PCR; TCRdb lists only in-frame clones, some missing. The table lists hundreds of thousands of clones, roughly 13% of them singletons. Comments on this clone: The antigen remains undetermined.

General study points: Among type 1 diabetes patients, VDJ junctions had fewer insertions and more deletions. There was a moderate but significant shortening of TCRB CDR3s in all four CD4+ subsets of Type 1 diabetes patients. In comparison with healthy donors, patients had naive, central memory and Treg TCRB repertoires that appeared more similar. In cDNA sequencing, cells with high TCR expression could be over-represented.

Germline loops: CDR1 MNHNY, CDR2 SVGAGI (reference sequence). V lost 0 bases and J lost 15, with 12 bases in between. CDR3 length: 12 residues. This clonotype was obtained from a man aged 18 to 29 with type 1 diabetes. V gene TRBV6-6 combines with J gene TRBJ2-1, with no clear D. Sequencing was done on a sample of naive CD4+ T cells from blood. CDR3 in amino acids: CASSYSSGNRFF. CDR3 bases: TGTGCCAGCAGTTACTCCAGTGGAAACCGGTTCTTC.